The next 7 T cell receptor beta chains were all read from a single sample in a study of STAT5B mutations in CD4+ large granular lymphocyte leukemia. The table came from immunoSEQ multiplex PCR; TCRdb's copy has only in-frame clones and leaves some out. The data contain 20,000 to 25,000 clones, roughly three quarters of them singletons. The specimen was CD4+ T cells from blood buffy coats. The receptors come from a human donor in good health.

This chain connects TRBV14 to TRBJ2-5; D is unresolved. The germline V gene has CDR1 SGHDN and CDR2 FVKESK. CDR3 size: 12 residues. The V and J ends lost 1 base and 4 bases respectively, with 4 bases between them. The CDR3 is CASSQVGETQYF. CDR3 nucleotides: TGTGCCAGCAGCCAAGTGGGAGAGACCCAGTACTTC.

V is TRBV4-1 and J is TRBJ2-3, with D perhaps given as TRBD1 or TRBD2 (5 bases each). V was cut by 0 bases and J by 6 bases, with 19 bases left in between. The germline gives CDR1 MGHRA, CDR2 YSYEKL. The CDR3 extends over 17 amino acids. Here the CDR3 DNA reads TGCGCCAGCAGCCAAGATTGGGGACGGGGATCCATGGATACGCAGTATTTT. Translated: CASSQDWGRGSMDTQYF.

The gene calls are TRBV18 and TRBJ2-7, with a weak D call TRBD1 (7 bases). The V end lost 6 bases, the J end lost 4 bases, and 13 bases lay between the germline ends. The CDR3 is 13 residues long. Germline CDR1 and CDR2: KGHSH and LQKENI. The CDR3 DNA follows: TGTGCCAGCTCCCAGGCAGGGGGGTACGAGCAGTACTTC. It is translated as CASSQAGGYEQYF.

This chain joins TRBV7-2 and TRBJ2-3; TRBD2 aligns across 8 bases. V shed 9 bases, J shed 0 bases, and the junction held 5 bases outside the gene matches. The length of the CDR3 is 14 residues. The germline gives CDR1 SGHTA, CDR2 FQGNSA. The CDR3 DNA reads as TGTGCCAGTCGGGGGGGGGTGAGCACAGATACGCAGTATTTT. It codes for CASRGGVSTDTQYF.

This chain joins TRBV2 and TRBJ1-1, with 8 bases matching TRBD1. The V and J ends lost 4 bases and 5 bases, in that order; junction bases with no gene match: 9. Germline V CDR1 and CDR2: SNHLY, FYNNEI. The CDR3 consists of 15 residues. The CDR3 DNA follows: TGTGCCAGCAGTGTTCCGACAGGGGCTAGGACTGAAGCTTTCTTT. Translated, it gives CASSVPTGARTEAFF.

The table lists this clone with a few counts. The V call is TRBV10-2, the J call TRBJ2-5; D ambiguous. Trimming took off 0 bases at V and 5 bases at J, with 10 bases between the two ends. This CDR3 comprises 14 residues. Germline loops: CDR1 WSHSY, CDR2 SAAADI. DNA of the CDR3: TGCGCCAGCAGTGAGTCCTGGATAGGGGAGACCCAGTACTTC. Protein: CASSESWIGETQYF.

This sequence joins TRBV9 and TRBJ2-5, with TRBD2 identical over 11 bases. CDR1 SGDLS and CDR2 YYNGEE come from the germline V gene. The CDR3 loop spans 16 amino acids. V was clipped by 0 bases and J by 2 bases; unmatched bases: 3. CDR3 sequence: CASSVVASGGQETQYF. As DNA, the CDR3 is TGTGCCAGCAGCGTAGTAGCTAGCGGGGGGCAAGAGACCCAGTACTTC.